The 13 T cell receptor beta chains in this list originate from one sample, sequenced in a study of T cell repertoires in cytomegalovirus infection (dated by TCRdb to about 2019). No cognate antigen is known for these TCRs. The sequencer listed for this sample is Illumina HiSeq 1500. TCRdb's own reprocessing of the public reads used fastp at Q25 and MiXCR and kept productive beta chains. Each entry is one CDR3 protein sequence, shown with its most common DNA and genes. For this sample the table gives roughly 730,000 distinct CDR3 sequences, of which around 35% were detected only once. Together, the top ten hold 15% to 20% of the sample. The sample's treatment or condition label is to be understood as: in vitro stimulation with specific CMV peptide epitopes to enrich CMV-specific T cells. The sample here was cultured PBMCs, taken from culture after CMV antigen stimulation. The receptors originated from a human donor in good health (CMV status not recorded). Some clones in this sample may be carry-over from other donors' samples.

This clonotype was seen more than once but under ten times. The genes are TRBV19 and TRBJ2-7; 10 bases match TRBD1. The ends lost 1 base at V and 2 bases at J; junction bases unmatched: 5. The CDR3 covers 16 residues. Looked up from germline, CDR1 is LNHDA and CDR2 is SQIVND (reference sequence). Written as DNA, the CDR3 is TGTGCCAGTAGTATAGCGGGGACAGGGGCCCCCTACGAGCAGTACTTC. This encodes CASSIAGTGAPYEQYF.

This clonotype was counted only a few times. The rearrangement joins TRBV7-8 to TRBJ1-2; D is perhaps TRBD1 (5 bases). Germline CDR1 and CDR2: SGHVS and FQNEAQ. CDR3 length: 14 residues. V gave up 4 bases and J gave up 0 bases, with 9 bases separating them. This CDR3 is CASSSTDANYGYTF. The CDR3 bases are TGTGCCAGCAGCTCGACAGATGCTAACTATGGCTACACCTTC. Full variable domain (outside the CDR3, taken from reference TRBV7-8 and TRBJ1-2): GAGVSQSPRYKVAKRGQDVALRCDPISGHVSLFWYQQALGQGPEFLTYFQNEAQLDKSGLPSDRFFAERPEGSVSTLKIQRTQQEDSAVYLCASSSTDANYGYTFGSGTRLTVV.

J is TRBJ1-4 and V is TRBV4-3; D gene ambiguous. CDR1 and CDR2 (germline): LGHNA, YSLEER. The CDR3 runs 16 residues. The ends were cut back, 0 bases at V and 4 bases at J, with 12 bases in the middle. CDR3 nucleotides: TGCGCCAGCAGCCAAGACGGGCCAGGTTTTAATGAAAAACTGTTTTTT. This gives the protein CASSQDGPGFNEKLFF.

This clonotype was detected ten times or more. This CDR3 reads CASSSNRDGGTEAFF. CDR3 bases: TGTGCCAGCAGCTCCAACAGGGACGGAGGCACTGAAGCTTTCTTT. The gene calls are TRBV7-2 and TRBJ1-1; possibly TRBD1 for D (6 bases). CDR1 SGHTA and CDR2 FQGNSA come from the germline V gene. Trimming stripped 4 bases from V and 4 bases from J, with 16 bases between. The CDR3 extends over 15 amino acids.

J is TRBJ2-5 and V is TRBV7-8; no clear D gene. The V gene's germline CDR1 is SGHVS and CDR2 FQNEAQ. V lost 5 bases and J 7 bases, leaving 20 bases between the germline ends. This CDR3 comprises 15 residues. The CDR3: CASSPLVLDPGTQYF. DNA of the CDR3: TGTGCCAGCAGCCCCTTAGTGTTGGACCCGGGGACCCAGTACTTC.

The chain couples TRBV14 to TRBJ2-3; 12 bases align to TRBD2. Germline CDR1 is SGHDN and CDR2 is FVKESK. After removal of 5 bases from V and 0 bases from J, the junction contained 6 bases not matched to a gene. The CDR3 has 17 amino acids. CDR3 sequence (DNA): TGTGCCAGCAGCATATTACTAGCGGGGGGAAGCACAGATACGCAGTATTTT. Translated: CASSILLAGGSTDTQYF.

The chain uses TRBV6-2 or TRBV6-3 and TRBJ2-2; maybe TRBD2 (6 bases). CDR3 size: 13 residues. V lost 6 bases to trimming and J lost 7 bases, with 12 bases between them. Germline CDR1 reads MNHEY; CDR2 reads SVGEGT. CDR3 in amino acids: CASRKGGVGELFF. In nucleotides, the CDR3 is TGTGCCAGCAGGAAAGGCGGGGTCGGGGAGCTGTTTTTT.

The CDR3 spells CASSHRDSQYYEQYF. The CDR3 coding sequence is TGTGCCAGCAGTCACCGGGACTCCCAGTACTACGAGCAGTACTTC. This sequence joins TRBV6-2 or TRBV6-3 and TRBJ2-7; tentative D call: TRBD2 (6 bases). Deletions cut 5 bases from V and 3 bases from J, with 17 bases between. Germline V lookup: CDR1 MNHEY, CDR2 SVGEGT. The CDR3 totals 15 residues.

This clonotype has a single count. This may stem from a read error, because a much larger clone lies one nucleotide away. The chain combines TRBV6-1 with TRBJ1-1, with 9 bases matching TRBD1. In germline, CDR1 is MNHNS, CDR2 SASEGT. This CDR3 is built from 14 residues. This CDR3 is CARSAQGAHTEAFF. The CDR3 DNA reads as TGTGCCCGCAGTGCACAGGGGGCCCACACTGAAGCTTTCTTT.

The chain recombines TRBV7-9 with TRBJ1-1, with D possibly being TRBD1 (5 bases). This CDR3 has 14 residues. Germline CDR1 reads SEHNR; CDR2 reads FQNEAQ (reference sequence). The V end lost 4 bases, the J end lost 5 bases, and 14 bases lay between the germline ends. This CDR3 reads CASSSGRGGTEAFF. The CDR3 region has the DNA TGTGCCAGCAGCTCGGGGAGGGGCGGTACTGAAGCTTTCTTT.

Remarks on this clonotype: Germline and junction disagree at one end, which may indicate a read error. The chain couples TRBV19 to TRBJ2-2, with D perhaps matching TRBD1 (5 bases). The CDR3 loop spans 14 amino acids. Germline V lookup: CDR1 LNHDA, CDR2 SQIVND (reference sequence). The CDR3 here is CASSIGAPTGELFF. CDR3 nucleotide sequence: TGTGCCAGCAGTATTGGGGCCCCCACCGGGGAGCTGTTTTTT.

The genes are TRBV7-2 and TRBJ1-1; D is undetermined. With 1 base removed from V and 0 bases from J, the gap between germline ends came to 9 bases. This CDR3 spans 15 amino acids. Per the germline V gene, CDR1 is SGHTA and CDR2 is FQGNSA. The CDR3 loop reads CASSLGRYMNTEAFF. The CDR3 bases are TGTGCCAGCAGCTTAGGGAGGTACATGAACACTGAAGCTTTCTTT.

In this sample, this clonotype turned up a few times. The chain carries TRBV4-1 and TRBJ2-7; D is undetermined. This CDR3 comprises 15 residues. V was cut by 4 bases and J by 0 bases, with 13 bases left in between. CDR1 MGHRA and CDR2 YSYEKL come from the germline V gene. For the CDR3, the DNA is TGCGCCAGCAGCCTTGCCCAGGCCAGCTCCTACGAGCAGTACTTC. Amino acids: CASSLAQASSYEQYF.